This TCR beta chain was retrieved from a study of blood T cells in healthy people across ages. Study information: In model experiments, template switching was able to capture about one barcoded beta molecule for every two T cells that were present. Overall study findings and caveats: Samples with more naive T cells showed higher observed beta diversity. PBMCs were not sorted, which prevented a conclusive comparison of naive versus antigen-experienced cells.

There are a few counts of this clonotype. Its antigen is currently unknown. It was with a sample-barcoded 5' primer and a J-beta primer mix that a second PCR of roughly 6 to 12 cycles was run. TCRdb processed the 5' RACE reads anew with MiXCR; each CDR3 protein has one entry. The table lists roughly 1.7 million distinct CDR3 sequences, about 31% of them singletons, with approximately 10% in the top ten. Trimming at V came to 3 bases and at J to 1 base, leaving 11 bases not matched to a gene. CDR3 length equals 17 residues. Looked up from germline, CDR1 is MDHEN and CDR2 is SYDVKM. Each sample gave at least 7 million isolated PBMCs.

The clonotype comes from a woman aged 25 to 39 in good health. The sequencing input was blood. This sequence joins TRBV28 and TRBJ2-5; 7 positions agree with TRBD1. The CDR3 DNA sequence: TGTGCCAGCAGTTTCCATTGGACAGGCAGTGGCCAAGAGACCCAGTACTTC. This encodes CASSFHWTGSGQETQYF.